This TCR beta chain was recorded in a study of shared clonotypes between healthy human individuals. Study results and limitations: Clonotypes that were shared across a handful of donors made up around 4.6% of naive CD4 clonotypes.

The assay used deep level. Data came from immunoSEQ multiplex PCR; TCRdb stores just in-frame clones and leaves some out. The table has hundreds of thousands of clones, about 96% seen once. Per germline, CDR1 MNHEY and CDR2 SMNVEV (reference sequence). The CDR3 sequence is 14 residues long. Regarding this clone: Its antigen is still unknown.

Naive CD8 cells, CD45RO-negative and positively selected for CCR7, excluded terminally differentiated effector memory CD45RA+ cells. The chain employs TRBV27 and TRBJ2-5, with unresolved D. The J call may be wrong; the DNA end is better matched by TRBJ2-7. The source material was naive CD8+ T cells sorted from blood. The source of this sequence is a young woman in good health. The CDR3 loop is CASKYGRASYEQYF. CDR3 nucleotides: TGTGCCTCCAAATACGGACGGGCCTCCTACGAGCAGTACTTC.